The rows below give T cell receptor beta chains drawn from one sample of a study of T cell changes during pregnancy in multiple sclerosis. Produced via immunoSEQ multiplex PCR; TCRdb's table is partial and in-frame only. The sample yields about 71,000 clones, around 90% seen once. The sequencing used CD8+ T cells from peripheral blood mononuclear cells, collected before pregnancy. These receptor sequences come from a female donor with multiple sclerosis, enrolled in a pregnancy study. Both conserved end residues are part of each CDR3. A D gene is named only where the DNA matches it firmly. Clone size is not always given. Where it is, it says once, few, many or a class for expanded clones.

-	TRBJ1-5	TRBV6-5	-	TGTGCCAGCAGTGGGCAGGGTCCTCAGCCCCAGCATTTT	CASSGQGPQPQHF
-	TRBJ2-5	TRBV9	TRBD2	TGTGCCAGCAGCGCTAGCGGGGGGGCAGGAGAGACCCAGTACTTC	CASSASGGAGETQYF
-	TRBJ1-6	TRBV19	TRBD1	TGTGCCAGTAGTATTTGGCAGGGGGATAATTCACCCCTCCACTTT	CASSIWQGDNSPLHF
-	TRBJ1-6	TRBV27	-	TGTGCCAGCCGCGCCGGGAATTCACCCCTCCACTTT	CASRAGNSPLHF
-	TRBJ2-5	TRBV5-1	-	TGCGCCAGCAGCTTGATGTCGCTACAAGAGACCCAGTACTTC	CASSLMSLQETQYF
-	TRBJ2-1	TRBV29-1	TRBD2	TGCAGCGTTGAGTACGGGGGGGAGGACAATGAGCAGTTCTTC	CSVEYGGEDNEQFF
-	TRBJ1-1	TRBV30	-	TGTGCCTGGAGTGTACCCAACAGACAGAACACTGAAGCTTTCTTT	CAWSVPNRQNTEAFF
-	TRBJ1-2	TRBV29-1	TRBD1	TGCAGCGTTGAGACAGGGGATACCTATGGCTACACCTTC	CSVETGDTYGYTF
-	TRBJ2-1	TRBV7-3	-	TGTGCCAGCAGCTTAACTGGCGGGACCATCTATGAGCAGTTCTTC	CASSLTGGTIYEQFF
-	TRBJ2-5	TRBV30	TRBD2	TGTGCCTGGAGTCAGGGACTAGGAGAGAATTTGGCCCAGTACTTC	CAWSQGLGENLAQYF
once	TRBJ2-3	TRBV10-3	TRBD1	TGTGCCATCAGTGAGTCGGCCGGGACAGGGAGCACAGATACGCAGTATTTT	CAISESAGTGSTDTQYF
-	TRBJ1-4	TRBV5-6	-	TGTGCCAGCAGCTTGGGTTCAGAAAAACTGTTTTTT	CASSLGSEKLFF
-	TRBJ1-3	TRBV30	-	TGTGCCTGGAAGGTGGGAGCACGGAACACCATATATTTT	CAWKVGARNTIYF
-	TRBJ2-7	TRBV13	TRBD1	TGTGCCAGCAGCCCCAGGGGGCTCGGGGCCTACGAGCAGTACTTC	CASSPRGLGAYEQYF
-	TRBJ1-1	TRBV4-1	-	TGCGCCAGCAGCTCGATGACAGGCATGAACACTGAAGCTTTCTTT	CASSSMTGMNTEAFF
-	TRBJ1-1	TRBV7-8	-	TGTGCCAGCAGCTTAGGGTGGCTCTCGGGCACTGAAGCTTTCTTT	CASSLGWLSGTEAFF
-	TRBJ1-1	TRBV27	TRBD1	TGTGCCAGCAGTTCGGACAGGGGGCACGGCTATGGTGAAGCTTTCTTT	CASSSDRGHGYGEAFF
-	TRBJ2-3	TRBV6-1	-	TGTGCCAGCAGTGCCCTTCCCGGGAATACAGATACGCAGTATTTT	CASSALPGNTDTQYF
-	TRBJ2-7	TRBV7-7	TRBD1	TGTGCTAGCAGCTTAGAACCGGGACAGGGAACGTACGAGCAGTACTTC	CASSLEPGQGTYEQYF
-	TRBJ2-2	TRBV9	-	TGTGCCAGCAGCTCGCGAGAGGGGGGGCCAAGCGGGGAGCTGTTTTTT	CASSSREGGPSGELFF
-	TRBJ2-1	TRBV7-3	-	TGTGCCAGCAGCTTAAATGGAGGGAACAATGAGCAGTTCTTC	CASSLNGGNNEQFF
-	TRBJ2-3	TRBV5-6	-	TGTGCCAGCAGCTTGCGGGTCCTCGTTCCAGATACGCAGTATTTT	CASSLRVLVPDTQYF
-	TRBJ1-1	TRBV6-6	-	TGTGCCAGCAGTTTCAGAGTGGAGGGCAACACTGAAGCTTTCTTT	CASSFRVEGNTEAFF
-	TRBJ2-1	TRBV27	TRBD1	TGTGCCAGCAGTTTTAGTGGGACAGTAGCTTACAATGAGCAGTTCTTC	CASSFSGTVAYNEQFF
once	TRBJ1-1	TRBV5-6	-	TGTGCCAGCAGCTTTCAGGACACTGAAGCTTTCTTT	CASSFQDTEAFF
-	TRBJ2-3	TRBV5-8	TRBD2	TGTGCCAGCAGCTACCGGGGGGGCCATCAGGAGGGCACAGATACGCAGTATTTT	CASSYRGGHQEGTDTQYF
-	TRBJ1-1	TRBV5-6	TRBD1	TGTGCCAGCAGAACGGACAGGGAGGACACTGAAGCTTTCTTT	CASRTDREDTEAFF
-	TRBJ1-2	TRBV4-1	TRBD1	TGCGCCAGCAGCCGAGAGGGACAGGGAGACTGGGGCTACACCTTC	CASSREGQGDWGYTF
-	TRBJ2-5	TRBV4-1	-	TGCGCCAGCAGCCAAGGAATCGGGTTGTACCAAGAGACCCAGTACTTC	CASSQGIGLYQETQYF
-	TRBJ1-2	TRBV6-5	TRBD1	TGTGCCAGCAGAAACCTCGGACAGGACCGTTATGGCTACACCTTC	CASRNLGQDRYGYTF
-	TRBJ1-4	TRBV14	-	TGTGCCAGCAGCCAAGATGACAGTGGGAATGAAAAACTGTTTTTT	CASSQDDSGNEKLFF
few	TRBJ1-2	TRBV28	-	TGTGCCAGCAGTCTCCAGGGTCACTATGGCTACACCTTC	CASSLQGHYGYTF
-	TRBJ1-5	TRBV4-1	TRBD1	TGCGCCAGCAGCCAAGAGGACAGGGAGAATCAGCCCCAGCATTTT	CASSQEDRENQPQHF
-	TRBJ1-6	TRBV27	-	TGTGCCAGCAGTCCCCAGGCCTATAATTCACCCCTCCACTTT	CASSPQAYNSPLHF
-	TRBJ2-7	TRBV5-5	-	TGTGCCAGCAGTATTATTTCCAGCGAGCAGTACTTC	CASSIISSEQYF
-	TRBJ2-3	TRBV4-1	-	TGCGCCAGCAGCCAAGATCAGGAAGATACGCAGTATTTT	CASSQDQEDTQYF
-	TRBJ2-1	TRBV4-2	TRBD2	TGTGCCAGCAGCCAAGAGAGCGGGGGCGCCTACAATGAGCAGTTCTTC	CASSQESGGAYNEQFF
-	TRBJ2-7	TRBV6-6	TRBD1	TGTGCCAGCAGTCAGCGGACAGGGGACCAGGAGCAGTACTTC	CASSQRTGDQEQYF
-	TRBJ1-2	TRBV10-3	-	TGTGCCATCAGTGAGGAGCAGGGGTACATTTTGGAGGATGGCTACACCTTC	CAISEEQGYILEDGYTF
-	TRBJ2-7	TRBV5-1	-	TGCGCCAGCAGCTTAAAACAGGGTAAATATCTGGAGCAGTACTTC	CASSLKQGKYLEQYF
-	TRBJ1-6	TRBV9	-	TGTGCCAGCAGCCCAACCCCCTTCGCTCTGAGCAATTCACCCCTCCACTTT	CASSPTPFALSNSPLHF
-	TRBJ2-1	TRBV19	-	TGTGCCAGTAGTACGGTGGGCGAATCCTACAATGAGCAGTTCTTC	CASSTVGESYNEQFF
-	TRBJ2-1	TRBV14	-	TGTGCCAGCAGCCAAGGACTAGTCCCTTCGAAGGAGCAGTTCTTC	CASSQGLVPSKEQFF
-	TRBJ1-4	TRBV19	TRBD1	TGTGCCAGTAGTTACAGGGGACGTCGAGAAAAACTGTTTTTT	CASSYRGRREKLFF
-	TRBJ2-7	TRBV5-1	TRBD1	TGCGCCAGCAGCTTGGGACAGGGTTCCTACGAGCAGTACTTC	CASSLGQGSYEQYF
once	TRBJ2-2	TRBV7-9	TRBD1	TGTGCCAGCAGCATAAAGGGACAGTTGAACACCGGGGAGCTGTTTTTT	CASSIKGQLNTGELFF
-	TRBJ2-7	TRBV10-3	-	TGTGCCATCATGGGGACTGCGGAGCAGTACTTC	CAIMGTAEQYF
-	TRBJ1-1	TRBV6-5	-	TGTGCCAGCCGGGTGAGCCTCCTGAACACTGAAGCTTTCTTT	CASRVSLLNTEAFF
once	TRBJ2-1	TRBV13	TRBD2	TGTGCCAGCAGCTTCACTAGCGGGGAGAACAATGAGCAGTTCTTC	CASSFTSGENNEQFF
-	TRBJ1-1	TRBV5-4	-	TGTGCCAGCAGCTTTTTCACGACAGCCTCCACTGAAGCTTTCTTT	CASSFFTTASTEAFF
-	TRBJ1-2	TRBV5-6	TRBD1	TGTGCCAGCAGTTCCACGGGACAGGGGGCCTATGGCTACACCTTC	CASSSTGQGAYGYTF
-	TRBJ2-7	TRBV18	-	TGTGCCAGCTCACCCGGGGCCTACGAGCAGTACTTC	CASSPGAYEQYF
few	TRBJ1-1	TRBV25-1	-	TGTGCCAGCAGTGATTGGGGCATGAACACTGAAGCTTTCTTT	CASSDWGMNTEAFF
-	TRBJ2-7	TRBV13	-	TGTGCCAGCAGCACCCGCTTCCGGGACACAGCCTACGAGCAGTACTTC	CASSTRFRDTAYEQYF